A single sample gave rise to the 32 T cell receptor beta chains below, sequenced in a study of T cell responses to AZD1222 COVID-19 vaccine. The protocol was immunoSEQ multiplex PCR, while the TCRdb copy is restricted to in-frame clones and leaves out a portion. The repertoire holds around 89,000 clones, 89% seen once, with just over 5.5% in the top ten. Source: peripheral blood, taken 28 days after the second AZD1222 dose. The receptor source for this set is an adult who received the AZD1222 COVID-19 vaccine.

The chain combines TRBV5-4 with TRBJ2-2; 7 nucleotides align to TRBD1. The CDR3 length is 13 residues. Germline CDR1 is SGHNT and CDR2 is YYREEE (reference sequence). The ends lost 9 bases at V and 3 bases at J; junction bases unmatched: 5. The CDR3 sequence: CATRGQYTGELFF. The DNA for the CDR3 is TGTGCCACGAGGGGACAGTACACCGGGGAGCTGTTTTTT. Based on the CDR3 plus reference TRBV5-4 and TRBJ2-2, the full variable domain is ETGVTQSPTHLIKTRGQQVTLRCSSQSGHNTVSWYQQALGQGPQFIFQYYREEENGRGNFPPRFSGLQFPNYSSELNVNALELDDSALYLCATRGQYTGELFFGEGSRLTVL.

The gene calls are TRBV5-4 and TRBJ2-2; D not resolved. Germline-derived CDR1 and CDR2 are SGHNT and YYREEE (reference sequence). This CDR3 contains 15 residues. With 0 bases removed from V and 1 base from J, the gap between germline ends came to 7 bases. CDR3 loop: CASSLAEQNTGELFF. CDR3 sequence (DNA): TGTGCCAGCAGCTTGGCGGAACAGAACACCGGGGAGCTGTTTTTT.

V gene TRBV9 combines with J gene TRBJ1-5, with unresolved D. Trimming left V 0 bases short and J 2 bases short, with 9 bases between. The V gene's germline CDR1 is SGDLS and CDR2 YYNGEE. The CDR3 spans 15 residues. CDR3 nucleotide sequence: TGTGCCAGCAGCGTAGCGGGTGGGCGCAATCAGCCCCAGCATTTT. Protein: CASSVAGGRNQPQHF.

CDR3 nucleotide sequence: TGTGCCTGGGAAGGGGATCGCAATCAGCCCCAGCATTTT. Translation: CAWEGDRNQPQHF. The rearrangement links TRBV30 to TRBJ1-5, with a possible D match to TRBD1 (5 bases). Germline CDR1 and CDR2: GTSNPN and SVGIG (reference sequence). The CDR3 extends over 13 amino acids. The V and J ends lost 5 bases and 2 bases respectively, with 10 bases between them.

This chain connects TRBV4-2 to TRBJ2-5, with 9 bases fitting TRBD2. There are 16 residues in the CDR3. Losses at the gene ends were 0 bases for V and 5 bases for J; bases not matched to a gene: 7. Germline CDR1 and CDR2: LGHNA and YNFKEQ. For the CDR3, the DNA is TGTGCCAGCAGCCAAGATGGCGGGGGGGCCCGGGAGACCCAGTACTTC. Translation gives CASSQDGGGARETQYF.

The count of this clone is one. No DNA is shown, since the ends of the CDR3 on it are uncertain; the CDR3 is the one TCRdb lists. This chain connects TRBV28 to TRBJ1-5. The germline gives CDR1 MDHEN, CDR2 SYDVKM. The CDR3 contains 14 residues when both ends are counted. CDR3 sequence reads: CASSLRQHGQPQHF.

The rearrangement uses TRBV9 and TRBJ1-1; D is unclear. The CDR3 has 12 amino acids. The ends were cut back, 3 bases at V and 0 bases at J, with 3 bases in the middle. Germline lookup yields CDR1 SGDLS and CDR2 YYNGEE. The CDR3 bases are TGTGCCAGCAGCGGGATGAACACTGAAGCTTTCTTT. As protein: CASSGMNTEAFF.

V is TRBV5-1 and J is TRBJ1-2; D is uncertain. Germline CDR1 SGHRS, CDR2 YFSETQ. This CDR3 has 11 amino acids. V was trimmed by 0 bases and J by 3 bases, leaving 0 bases between them. The CDR3 bases are TGCGCCAGCAGCTTGGACTATGGCTACACCTTC. It specifies CASSLDYGYTF. Full variable domain (outside the CDR3, taken from reference TRBV5-1 and TRBJ1-2): KAGVTQTPRYLIKTRGQQVTLSCSPISGHRSVSWYQQTPGQGLQFLFEYFSETQRNKGNFPGRFSGRQFSNSRSEMNVSTLELGDSALYLCASSLDYGYTFGSGTRLTVV.

The chain joins TRBV18 to TRBJ2-7; TRBD1 is a possible D gene (5 bases). V lost 2 bases and J lost 6, with 29 bases in between. The CDR3 loop spans 19 amino acids. Germline values: CDR1 KGHSH, CDR2 LQKENI. The chain's CDR3 is CASSPVRQSQQIQVSEQYF. CDR3 DNA sequence: TGTGCCAGCTCACCAGTTCGACAGTCACAACAAATTCAAGTGAGCGAGCAGTACTTC.

The chain uses TRBV11-1 and TRBJ2-3, with D perhaps assigned TRBD1 or TRBD2 (5 bases each). In germline, CDR1 is SGHAT, CDR2 FQDESV (reference sequence). V shed 3 bases and J shed 14 bases, with 18 bases lying between them. The CDR3 contains 13 residues. This CDR3 is CASSFPGTPGLYF. For the CDR3, the DNA is TGTGCCAGCAGCTTCCCCGGGACCCCTGGATTGTATTTT.

The V and J genes are TRBV10-3 and TRBJ1-2; D gene ambiguous. Between the trimmed V and J ends, which lost 4 bases and 5 bases, there was a span of 8 bases. The CDR3 totals 12 residues. Germline V gives CDR1 ENHRY, CDR2 SYGVKD. For the CDR3, the DNA is TGTGCCATCAGTGGTGCACCGTATGGCTACACCTTC. Its protein is CAISGAPYGYTF.

The chain employs TRBV29-1 and TRBJ2-1; 7 bases are shared with TRBD1. V gave up 4 bases and J gave up 8 bases; unmatched junction bases: 11. The CDR3 contains 14 residues. Germline V gene sequence: CDR1 SQVTM, CDR2 ANQGSEA. The DNA of the CDR3 is TGCAGCGTTGCTGGGTCAGGGGGAAGGCATGAGCAGTTCTTC. It translates to CSVAGSGGRHEQFF.

The V call is TRBV5-1, the J call TRBJ2-1; D ambiguous. Looked up from germline, CDR1 is SGHRS and CDR2 is YFSETQ. V lost 1 base to trimming and J lost 9 bases, with 11 bases between them. CDR3 length: 13 residues. This CDR3 is CASSLNMGGEQFF. Written as DNA, the CDR3 is TGCGCCAGCAGCTTGAACATGGGTGGTGAGCAGTTCTTC.

The genes are TRBV10-3 and TRBJ2-1; 10 positions agree with TRBD1. CDR1 is ENHRY and CDR2 is SYGVKD in the germline V gene. The CDR3 covers 13 residues. V lost 10 bases to trimming and J lost 6 bases; unmatched junction nucleotides: 6. As DNA, the CDR3 is TGTGCCACCGGGACAGGGGTATTCAATGAGCAGTTCTTC. Protein: CATGTGVFNEQFF.

This sequence joins TRBV4-3 and TRBJ2-1, with 7 bases identical to TRBD1. The germline CDR1 and CDR2 sequences are LGHNA and YSLEER. The CDR3 runs to 13 residues. After removal of 3 bases from V and 4 bases from J, the junction contained 0 bases not matched to a gene. This chain's CDR3 is CASSQGQYNEQFF. CDR3 nucleotides: TGCGCCAGCAGCCAGGGACAGTACAATGAGCAGTTCTTC.

The chain is built from TRBV4-1 and TRBJ1-2; D is undetermined. The length of the CDR3 is 11 residues. Trimming cost V 2 bases and J 8 bases, with 6 bases left between them. Germline values: CDR1 MGHRA, CDR2 YSYEKL. CDR3: CASSQLGGYTF. CDR3 nucleotide sequence: TGCGCCAGCAGCCAATTGGGCGGCTACACCTTC.

The chain links TRBV3-1 (or the pseudogene TRBV3-2) to TRBJ1-1, with D unclear. V lost 6 bases to trimming and J lost 4 bases, with 9 bases between them. CDR3 size: 12 residues. Looked up from germline, CDR1 is LGHDT and CDR2 is YNNKEL (reference sequence). This CDR3 reads CASSPAGTEAFF. The CDR3 DNA follows: TGTGCCAGCAGTCCAGCGGGCACTGAAGCTTTCTTT.

The chain has TRBV19 and TRBJ1-3; D uncertain. CDR1 and CDR2 (germline): LNHDA, SQIVND (reference sequence). The CDR3 has 15 residues. V was pared by 7 bases and J by 0 bases, with 13 bases between. CDR3 sequence reads: CASTPNAYSGNTIYF. DNA for the CDR3: TGTGCCAGTACCCCAAACGCCTACTCTGGAAACACCATATATTTT.

This clone has more than one count but fewer than ten. The chain joins TRBV24-1 to TRBJ1-2; D is undetermined. Germline V gives CDR1 KGHDR, CDR2 SFDVKD. There are 12 residues in the CDR3. With 6 bases removed from V and 7 bases from J, the gap between germline ends came to 11 bases. CDR3 coding DNA: TGTGCCACCAGTCAATCCGGGATTGGCTACACCTTC. Translating it yields CATSQSGIGYTF.

In this sample, this clone turned up once. The rearrangement links TRBV25-1 to TRBJ1-1; D is ambiguous. CDR3 length equals 14 residues. The germline gives CDR1 MGHDK, CDR2 SYGVNS. V was shortened by 2 bases and J by 1 base, with 8 bases between the two germline ends. The DNA of the CDR3 is TGTGCCAGCAGTGAACCCAACAGGAACACTGAAGCTTTCTTT. Its protein product is CASSEPNRNTEAFF.

The chain combines TRBV19 with TRBJ1-2; tentative D call: TRBD1 (5 bases). The germline gives CDR1 LNHDA, CDR2 SQIVND (reference sequence). The CDR3 has 16 amino acids. Trimming took 6 bases from V and 0 from J, leaving 17 bases between them. This chain's CDR3 is CASRPTGGPSNYGYTF. DNA of the CDR3: TGTGCCAGTAGACCCACAGGCGGACCATCTAACTATGGCTACACCTTC.

The chain links TRBV9 to TRBJ1-1, with 9 bases identical to TRBD1. Germline assignment: CDR1 SGDLS and CDR2 YYNGEE. V trimming: 4 bases; J trimming: 2 bases; junction bases outside the gene matches: 6. The CDR3 is 15 residues long. The CDR3 reads CASSPTDRGNTEAFF. The CDR3 DNA follows: TGTGCCAGCAGCCCCACGGACAGGGGTAACACTGAAGCTTTCTTT. The full variable domain, its missing parts supplied by reference TRBV9 and TRBJ1-1, is DSGVTQTPKHLITATGQRVTLRCSPRSGDLSVYWYQQSLDQGLQFLIQYYNGEERAKGNILERFSAQQFPDLHSELNLSSLELGDSALYFCASSPTDRGNTEAFFGQGTRLTVV.

The chain links TRBV6-1 to TRBJ1-2; 7 positions agree with TRBD1. The germline CDR1 and CDR2 sequences are MNHNS and SASEGT. The CDR3 runs 13 residues. The trim removed 1 base at V and 8 bases at J, leaving 4 bases unmatched. In DNA form, the CDR3 reads TGTGCCAGCAGTGAAGGGGACAGAAGAGGCTACACCTTC. Its protein product is CASSEGDRRGYTF.

This rearrangement joins TRBV7-2 to TRBJ1-3; unclear D gene. V lost 4 bases to trimming and J lost 0 bases, with 7 bases between them. There are 14 residues in the CDR3. Germline lookup yields CDR1 SGHTA and CDR2 FQGNSA. For the CDR3, the DNA is TGTGCCAGCAGCTCAGGCGGCTCTGGAAACACCATATATTTT. Its translation: CASSSGGSGNTIYF.

The genes are TRBV6-5 and TRBJ1-2; TRBD1 might be the D (6 bases). V was shortened by 7 bases and J by 4 bases, with 16 bases between the two germline ends. The CDR3 has 14 amino acids. Per germline, CDR1 MNHEY and CDR2 SVGAGI. CDR3 DNA sequence: TGTGCCAGCACCCTGGGGGACAAATTCTATGGCTACACCTTC. It specifies CASTLGDKFYGYTF.

This chain joins TRBV7-3 and TRBJ1-2, with 7 positions matching TRBD1. Germline CDR1 reads SGHTA; CDR2 reads FQGTGA. This CDR3 spans 13 amino acids. V shed 6 bases, J shed 4 bases, and the junction held 5 bases outside the gene matches. The CDR3, as DNA: TGTGCCAGCAGTCTCGACAGGGCCTATGGCTACACCTTC. This gives the protein CASSLDRAYGYTF.

The chain carries TRBV5-5 and TRBJ1-2; 7 bases fit TRBD1. The junction had 2 bases not matched to a gene; V was cut back by 0 bases and J by 3 bases. The CDR3 runs to 14 residues. Germline values: CDR1 SGHKS, CDR2 YYEKEE (reference sequence). The CDR3 nucleotides read TGTGCCAGCAGCTTGGGGCAGGGGGACTATGGCTACACCTTC. Translating gives CASSLGQGDYGYTF.

The gene calls are TRBV24-1 and TRBJ2-3; 9 bases are shared with TRBD1. Germline CDR1 and CDR2: KGHDR and SFDVKD. V dropped 0 bases and J dropped 2; count of bases not matched to a gene: 2. The CDR3 length is 16 residues. CDR3 in amino acids: CATSDLGTGLTDTQYF. CDR3 nucleotide sequence: TGTGCCACCAGTGATTTGGGGACAGGGCTCACAGATACGCAGTATTTT.

This sequence joins TRBV2 and TRBJ1-3, with TRBD1 as a possible D gene (5 bases). The ends were cut back, 6 bases at V and 0 bases at J, with 15 bases in the middle. The V gene's germline CDR1 is SNHLY and CDR2 FYNNEI. The CDR3 length is 16 residues. Written as DNA, the CDR3 is TGTGCCAGCAGCTACCGGGACGTCGGCTCTGGAAACACCATATATTTT. Its protein product is CASSYRDVGSGNTIYF.

The V gene is TRBV4-3, the J gene TRBJ2-7; D may be TRBD1 (6 bases). The germline gives CDR1 LGHNA, CDR2 YSLEER. Trimming removed 1 base at V and 2 bases at J, with 15 bases between. The CDR3 runs to 16 residues. The CDR3 DNA sequence: TGCGCCAGCAGCCAAGTAGGGGCAGGGGACACCTACGAGCAGTACTTC. It yields the protein CASSQVGAGDTYEQYF.

V usage is TRBV18 and J usage is TRBJ2-5; D call uncertain. The length of the CDR3 is 12 residues. Germline-derived CDR1 and CDR2 are KGHSH and LQKENI. Deletions cut 4 bases from V and 3 bases from J, with 6 bases between. This CDR3 is CASSLLKETQYF. The DNA of the CDR3 is TGTGCCAGCTCACTCTTAAAAGAGACCCAGTACTTC.

This chain links TRBV7-9 with TRBJ2-1; 8 bases map to TRBD2. The germline V gene encodes CDR1 SEHNR and CDR2 FQNEAQ (reference sequence). The CDR3 sequence is 17 residues long. Losses at the gene ends were 7 bases for V and 0 bases for J; bases not matched to a gene: 11. DNA of the CDR3: TGTGCCAGCACCATAGGGGCGGGGGGAGTCTCCTACAATGAGCAGTTCTTC. This sequence encodes CASTIGAGGVSYNEQFF.